The 10 T cell receptor beta chains below were found in one sample sequenced in a study of T cell repertoires in cytomegalovirus infection. TCRdb re-called the reads through MiXCR, storing one row per CDR3 protein. The sample shows approximately 500,000 distinct CDR3 sequences, around 10% of them seen only once. Specimen: PBMCs. These receptors were taken from a human donor in good health (CMV status not recorded). Some clones in this sample may be carry-over from other donors' samples.

This clonotype showed up many times. The chain joins TRBV19 to TRBJ1-6; possible D gene TRBD1, 5 bases. V was pared by 4 bases and J by 7 bases, with 26 bases between. The CDR3 is 19 amino acids. Germline CDR1 is LNHDA and CDR2 is SQIVND (reference sequence). The CDR3 spells CASSRFETATGAYNSPLHF. CDR3 bases: TGTGCCAGTAGTAGATTCGAGACGGCCACCGGGGCTTACAATTCACCCCTCCACTTT. The full variable domain, with the rest looked up from reference TRBV19 and TRBJ1-6, is DGGITQSPKYLFRKEGQNVTLSCEQNLNHDAMYWYRQDPGQGLRLIYYSQIVNDFQKGDIAEGYSVSREKKESFPLTVTSAQKNPTAFYLCASSRFETATGAYNSPLHFGNGTRLTVT.

The CDR3 loop reads CASSPRQLDNSPLHF. CDR3 bases: TGTGCCAGCAGCCCGCGACAGCTAGATAATTCACCCCTCCACTTT. The genes are TRBV7-9 and TRBJ1-6; D is possibly TRBD1 (5 bases). CDR3 length: 15 residues. V lost 5 bases and J 5 bases, leaving 13 bases between the germline ends. The V gene's germline CDR1 is SEHNR and CDR2 FQNEAQ (reference sequence).

This clonotype came up many times. CDR3 in DNA: TGTGCCAGCAGTTACGCCGGACCTACGAACTATGGCTACACCTTC. It specifies CASSYAGPTNYGYTF. The chain joins TRBV6-5 to TRBJ1-2, with D unclear. The CDR3 covers 15 residues. V lost 2 bases, J lost 2 bases, and 12 bases lay in between. Germline V gives CDR1 MNHEY, CDR2 SVGAGI.

In this sample, this clonotype turned up many times. The gene calls are TRBV20-1 and TRBJ1-1; 7 bases are shared with TRBD1. Germline CDR1 is DFQATT and CDR2 is SNEGSKA (reference sequence). With 3 bases clipped from V and 5 bases from J, the junction kept 6 bases outside the gene matches. The CDR3 is 13 amino acids. The CDR3 spells CSARETGDTEAFF. CDR3 coding DNA: TGCAGTGCTAGGGAAACAGGGGATACTGAAGCTTTCTTT.

This clonotype was picked up a small number of times. The chain links TRBV7-9 to TRBJ2-3; D gene uncertain. CDR1 SEHNR and CDR2 FQNEAQ come from the germline V gene (reference sequence). The CDR3 runs 17 residues. V lost 2 bases, J lost 1 base, and 16 bases lay in between. DNA of the CDR3: TGTGCCAGCAGCTTAACGATTGAGGCGAAGGGCACAGATACGCAGTATTTT. Amino acid sequence: CASSLTIEAKGTDTQYF.

Many counts were recorded for this clonotype. The chain is built from TRBV7-2 and TRBJ2-5, with TRBD2 matching 10 bases. The trim removed 3 bases at V and 5 bases at J, leaving 9 bases unmatched. This CDR3 comprises 16 residues. The germline CDR1 and CDR2 sequences are SGHTA and FQGNSA. The CDR3 here is CASSFQPSGSGETQYF. The CDR3 bases are TGTGCCAGCAGCTTCCAACCTAGCGGGAGCGGGGAGACCCAGTACTTC. Full variable domain (remainder filled in from reference TRBV7-2 and TRBJ2-5): GAGVSQSPSNKVTEKGKDVELRCDPISGHTALYWYRQSLGQGLEFLIYFQGNSAPDKSGLPSDRFSAERTGGSVSTLTIQRTQQEDSAVYLCASSFQPSGSGETQYFGPGTRLLVL.

The CDR3 nucleotides read TGCAGCGTTCTTGGGACTAGCGCCACCGGGGAGCTGTTTTTT. Translating gives CSVLGTSATGELFF. The chain joins TRBV29-1 to TRBJ2-2; 10 bases agree with TRBD2. With 5 bases clipped from V and 4 bases from J, the junction kept 4 bases outside the gene matches. The CDR3 has 14 residues. Germline V gene lookup returns CDR1 SQVTM and CDR2 ANQGSEA.

This clonotype was counted ten times or more. The chain couples TRBV7-6 to TRBJ1-2; TRBD1 agrees at 7 bases. Germline loops: CDR1 SGHVS, CDR2 FNYEAQ. The CDR3 has 14 residues. The V gene end was trimmed by 1 base and the J gene end by 3 bases; junction bases not matched to a gene: 2. In DNA form, the CDR3 reads TGTGCCAGCAGCTTAGGGACAGGCTACTATGGCTACACCTTC. Its protein product is CASSLGTGYYGYTF.

This clonotype was observed at least ten times. The chain links TRBV20-1 to TRBJ2-5; 9 bases agree with TRBD1. In germline, CDR1 is DFQATT, CDR2 SNEGSKA (reference sequence). The CDR3 spans 15 residues. After removal of 6 bases from V and 5 bases from J, the junction contained 13 bases not matched to a gene. The CDR3 DNA is TGCAGTGCCACCCCCTGGACAGGGGCGTCGGAGACCCAGTACTTC. Encoded protein: CSATPWTGASETQYF.

This clonotype was counted between two and nine times. The chain couples TRBV20-1 to TRBJ2-1, with 9 bases that match TRBD2. The CDR3 runs to 14 residues. Germline V CDR1 and CDR2: DFQATT, SNEGSKA (reference sequence). Losses at the gene ends were 3 bases for V and 7 bases for J; bases not matched to a gene: 7. CDR3 in DNA: TGCAGTGCTAGGGGTGGCGGGAGGGGAAATGAGCAGTTCTTC. Its translation is CSARGGGRGNEQFF.